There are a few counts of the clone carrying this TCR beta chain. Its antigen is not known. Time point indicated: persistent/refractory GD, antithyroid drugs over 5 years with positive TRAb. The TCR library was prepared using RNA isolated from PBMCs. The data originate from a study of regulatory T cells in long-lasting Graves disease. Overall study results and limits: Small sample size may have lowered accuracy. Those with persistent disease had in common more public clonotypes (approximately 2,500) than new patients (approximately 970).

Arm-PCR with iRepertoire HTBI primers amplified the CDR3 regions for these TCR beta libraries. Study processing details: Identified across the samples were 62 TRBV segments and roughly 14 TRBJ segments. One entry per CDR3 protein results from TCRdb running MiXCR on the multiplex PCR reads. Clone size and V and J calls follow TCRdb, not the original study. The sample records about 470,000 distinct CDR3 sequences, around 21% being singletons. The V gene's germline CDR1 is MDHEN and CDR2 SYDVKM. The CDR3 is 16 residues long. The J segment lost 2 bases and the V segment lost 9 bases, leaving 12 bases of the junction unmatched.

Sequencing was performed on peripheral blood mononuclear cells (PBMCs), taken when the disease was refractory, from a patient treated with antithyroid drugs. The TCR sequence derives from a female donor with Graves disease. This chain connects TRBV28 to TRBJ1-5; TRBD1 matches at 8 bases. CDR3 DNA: TGTGCCAGTTTGGCAGACAGGGGTTTGGGCAATCAGCCCCAGCATTTT. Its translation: CASLADRGLGNQPQHF.